The rows below give T cell receptor beta chains drawn from one sample of a study of OX40 agonist ivuxolimab in advanced cancers. Assay: immunoSEQ multiplex PCR; the TCRdb copy retains only in-frame clones and omits some. There are around 50,000 clones in the sample; about 90% occur only once, and roughly 7.8% lies in the top ten. The sequencing here drew on CD4+ or CD8+ T cells sorted from blood, taken in a trial of the OX40 agonist ivuxolimab. These receptors were taken from an adult with an advanced solid tumor such as melanoma, head and neck, liver or kidney cancer. CDR3s include the opening cysteine and the closing phenylalanine or tryptophan. D genes are given only for firm matches.

D	J	V	CDR3	DNA
TRBD1	TRBJ1-5	TRBV18	CASSPPGQGNQPQHF	TGTGCCAGCTCACCACCGGGACAGGGCAATCAGCCCCAGCATTTT
-	TRBJ2-7	TRBV29-1	CSVEGESSYEQYF	TGCAGCGTTGAAGGGGAAAGCTCCTACGAGCAGTACTTC
-	TRBJ2-1	TRBV7-2	CASSYTSGGGQEQFF	TGTGCCAGCAGCTACACTAGCGGAGGGGGACAGGAGCAGTTCTTC
TRBD2	TRBJ2-3	TRBV2	CASNLRGLATDTQYF	TGTGCCAGCAACCTGCGGGGACTAGCGACAGATACGCAGTATTTT
-	TRBJ1-5	TRBV10-3	CAISEPNVQPQHF	TGTGCCATCAGTGAACCGAACGTTCAGCCCCAGCATTTT
-	TRBJ2-3	TRBV7-2	CASSLSASTDTQYF	TGTGCCAGCAGCCTAAGTGCTAGCACAGATACGCAGTATTTT
-	TRBJ2-2	TRBV4-3	CASSQGEGTLTQELFF	TGCGCCAGCAGCCAAGGGGAAGGGACTTTAACCCAGGAGCTGTTTTTT
-	TRBJ2-7	TRBV27	CASRSHRLDLYEQYF	TGTGCCAGCAGATCCCATCGGTTGGACCTCTACGAGCAGTACTTC
TRBD2	TRBJ2-7	TRBV6-5	CASSPAREVYEQYF	TGTGCCAGCAGTCCCGCCCGGGAGGTCTACGAGCAGTACTTC
-	TRBJ1-3	TRBV6-5	CASTSDTIYF	TGTGCCAGCACGAGTGACACCATATATTTT
-	TRBJ2-5	TRBV7-9	CASSWQKETQYF	TGTGCCAGCAGTTGGCAGAAAGAGACCCAGTACTTC
-	TRBJ2-1	TRBV29-1	CSVEDGTHPQFF	TGCAGCGTTGAAGATGGGACTCACCCTCAGTTCTTC
-	TRBJ1-5	TRBV19	CAGHRVGQPQHF	TGTGCCGGACACAGGGTTGGTCAGCCCCAGCATTTT
TRBD2	TRBJ2-1	TRBV13	CASSLRSGRYFGQFF	TGTGCCAGCAGCTTAAGAAGCGGGAGGTATTTTGGGCAGTTCTTC
TRBD2	TRBJ2-7	TRBV7-2	CASSLAGGPQYEQYF	TGTGCCAGCAGCTTAGCGGGAGGGCCTCAATACGAGCAGTACTTC
-	TRBJ1-4	TRBV6-5	CASSYSPSNEKLFF	TGTGCCAGCAGTTACTCCCCTTCAAATGAAAAACTGTTTTTT
TRBD2	TRBJ2-7	TRBV4-2	CASGQTSGESNSVQYF	TGTGCCAGCGGTCAAACTAGCGGGGAAAGCAACAGCGTCCAGTACTTC
-	TRBJ1-4	TRBV2	CASSEGASSEKLFF	TGTGCCAGCAGTGAAGGAGCTTCGAGTGAAAAACTGTTTTTT